Below are 26 T cell receptor beta chains sequenced from a single sample in a study of blood T cell repertoires in COVID-19 (dated by TCRdb to 2018 to 2020). Library method: the immunoSEQ multiplex PCR assay. TCRdb mirrors the immuneACCESS table, restricted to in-frame sequences. Some clones are absent from its copies; in checked studies, under half trace to an unresolved V gene, and the reason for the others is unknown. This sample comprises about 45,000 clones, 70% to 90% of them detected only once. 30% to 35% of the sample is in the top ten clones. The specimen was peripheral blood. The receptors come from a woman at least 80 years old with acute or convalescent COVID-19.

The V call is TRBV30, the J call TRBJ2-5, with TRBD2 matching 8 bases. The trim removed 1 base at V and 7 bases at J, leaving 11 bases unmatched. The CDR3 contains 15 residues. Germline assignment: CDR1 GTSNPN and CDR2 SVGIG (reference sequence). The CDR3 spells CAWSAPGLGALTQYF. As DNA, the CDR3 is TGTGCCTGGAGTGCTCCGGGACTAGGAGCGTTGACCCAGTACTTC.

The chain combines TRBV30 with TRBJ1-1; TRBD1 matches at 7 bases. Germline V gene lookup returns CDR1 GTSNPN and CDR2 SVGIG (reference sequence). V shed 1 base and J 6 bases; nucleotides not matched to a gene: 8. This CDR3 contains 14 residues. The CDR3 coding sequence is TGTGCCTGGAGTGATTTAAACAGGGGCTCTGAAGCTTTCTTT. Translated: CAWSDLNRGSEAFF.

V usage is TRBV12-2 and J usage is TRBJ2-2; TRBD2 reflects the table's D call only, with no check against the DNA. TRBV12-2 is given as a pseudogene. CDR3 length equals 17 residues. CDR3 in amino acids: CASRLARDSGITGELFF. As DNA, the CDR3 is TGTGCAAGTCGCTTAGCCAGGGATAGCGGGATTACCGGGGAGCTGTTTTTT.

The chain joins TRBV5-8 to TRBJ2-3, with 10 bases lining up with TRBD2. The trim removed 6 bases at V and 10 bases at J, leaving 23 bases unmatched. Germline V lookup: CDR1 SGHTS, CDR2 YDEGEE. The CDR3 is 18 residues long. The CDR3 here is CASTNEVGAGGLFTPQYF. CDR3 coding DNA: TGTGCCAGCACCAATGAGGTTGGAGCGGGAGGGCTCTTCACTCCGCAGTATTTT.

The chain recombines TRBV7-9 with TRBJ2-3; a possible D gene is TRBD1 (7 bases). V was clipped by 5 bases and J by 2 bases, with 17 bases between them. The CDR3 spans 16 residues. Germline assignment: CDR1 SEHNR and CDR2 FQNEAQ (reference sequence). The CDR3 nucleotides are TGTGCCAGCAGCCCTGCGGGACAGACGTACACAGATACGCAGTATTTT. This codes for CASSPAGQTYTDTQYF. The whole variable domain, remainder taken from reference TRBV7-9 and TRBJ2-3, is DTGVSQNPRHKITKRGQNVTFRCDPISEHNRLYWYRQTLGQGPEFLTYFQNEAQLEKSRLLSDRFSAERPKGSFSTLEIQRTEQGDSAMYLCASSPAGQTYTDTQYFGPGTRLTVL.

This chain joins TRBV19 and TRBJ2-7; 9 bases are a match to TRBD1. CDR1 is LNHDA, CDR2 SQIVND, per germline (reference sequence). With V trimmed by 3 bases and J by 3 bases, 12 bases remained unmatched. The CDR3 covers 17 residues. The DNA for the CDR3 is TGTGCCAGTAGTATCTGGTGGACAGGGGAGACGGGCTACGAGCAGTACTTC. Its protein is CASSIWWTGETGYEQYF.

V usage is TRBV7-9 and J usage is TRBJ2-2, with D unclear. Trimming pared 0 bases from V and 3 bases from J, leaving 11 bases between. Germline V gene lookup returns CDR1 SEHNR and CDR2 FQNEAQ (reference sequence). The CDR3 sequence is 16 residues long. The CDR3 region has the DNA TGTGCCAGCAGCTTAGCAGTCACCCGAGACACCGGGGAGCTGTTTTTT. It is translated as CASSLAVTRDTGELFF.

V gene TRBV3-1 (or the pseudogene TRBV3-2) combines with J gene TRBJ2-5; 9 bases match TRBD1. The V gene's germline CDR1 is LGHDT and CDR2 YNNKEL (reference sequence). The CDR3 spans 16 residues. Germline trimming cut 1 base from V and 1 base from J; bases unmatched to any gene: 4. CDR3 sequence: CASSQGTGGTQETQYF. The CDR3 DNA is TGTGCCAGCAGCCAAGGAACAGGGGGCACCCAAGAGACCCAGTACTTC.

The chain uses TRBV10-3 and TRBJ2-7, with D unclear. The length of the CDR3 is 14 residues. V lost 2 bases, J lost 1 base, and 9 bases lay in between. Germline-derived CDR1 and CDR2 are ENHRY and SYGVKD. CDR3 nucleotide sequence: TGTGCCATCAGTGAGCGAACAGAATCCTACGAGCAGTACTTC. Protein: CAISERTESYEQYF.

This chain uses TRBV15 with TRBJ2-1; 7 bases fit TRBD2. The CDR3 loop spans 15 amino acids. The J segment lost 5 bases and the V segment lost 1 base, leaving 5 bases of the junction unmatched. Germline values: CDR1 LNHNV, CDR2 YYDKDF (reference sequence). CDR3 sequence (DNA): TGTGCCACCAGCAGAGCTTTAGGGAGGGACAATGAGCAGTTCTTC. As protein: CATSRALGRDNEQFF.

V is TRBV7-6 and J is TRBJ2-3; no reliable D call. Trimming took off 3 bases at V and 2 bases at J, with 3 bases between the two ends. Per the germline V gene, CDR1 is SGHVS and CDR2 is FNYEAQ. The CDR3 sequence is 12 residues long. The CDR3 DNA reads as TGTGCCAGCAGCTTCGTCACAGATACGCAGTATTTT. Its translation is CASSFVTDTQYF.

J is TRBJ2-1 and V is TRBV7-2, with TRBD1 matching over 9 bases. The CDR3 has 15 amino acids. Losses at the gene ends were 2 bases for V and 6 bases for J; bases not matched to a gene: 5. CDR1 and CDR2 (germline): SGHTA, FQGNSA. The CDR3 loop is CASSLRQGGFNEQFF. The CDR3 DNA follows: TGTGCCAGCAGCTTACGACAGGGGGGTTTCAATGAGCAGTTCTTC.

This clone was seen only once. The V and J genes are TRBV28 and TRBJ2-2, with D unresolved. The V end lost 11 bases, the J end lost 5 bases, and 12 bases lay between the germline ends. Germline CDR1 is MDHEN and CDR2 is SYDVKM. This CDR3 region has 12 residues. DNA of the CDR3: TGTGCCTCTTACGTACGGACCGGGGAGCTGTTTTTT. Residues: CASYVRTGELFF.

V is TRBV6-5 and J is TRBJ2-7; 8 nucleotides align to TRBD2. This CDR3 is 15 amino acids long. Trimming removed 6 bases from V and 0 bases from J; junction bases left unmatched: 7. The germline V gene encodes CDR1 MNHEY and CDR2 SVGAGI. The CDR3 nucleotides read TGTGCCAGCAGCCCACTCAGCGGGAGCTCCTACGAGCAGTACTTC. Its translation: CASSPLSGSSYEQYF.

The genes are TRBV27 and TRBJ1-1; D unclear. The CDR3 spans 12 residues. The V gene lost 5 bases and the J gene lost 1 base, with 5 bases spanning the gap. The germline V gene encodes CDR1 MNHEY and CDR2 SMNVEV (reference sequence). This CDR3 reads CASSTGNTEAFF. CDR3 DNA sequence: TGTGCCAGCAGTACGGGGAACACTGAAGCTTTCTTT.

The chain has TRBV27 and TRBJ2-1, with 9 nucleotides matching TRBD1. This CDR3 has 14 residues. The germline CDR1 and CDR2 sequences are MNHEY and SMNVEV (reference sequence). With V trimmed by 9 bases and J by 5 bases, 8 bases remained unmatched. In DNA form, the CDR3 reads TGTGCCAGTCATCGGGACAGGGTTAACAATGAGCAGTTCTTC. Residues: CASHRDRVNNEQFF.

The V call is TRBV9, the J call TRBJ2-7, with TRBD2 matching over 7 bases. The CDR3 length is 15 residues. Germline CDR1 SGDLS, CDR2 YYNGEE. With V trimmed by 4 bases and J by 2 bases, 9 bases remained unmatched. CDR3 amino acids: CASSSLAGDPYEQYF. CDR3 DNA: TGTGCCAGCAGCTCCCTTGCGGGGGACCCCTACGAGCAGTACTTC. Full variable domain (missing parts from reference TRBV9 and TRBJ2-7): DSGVTQTPKHLITATGQRVTLRCSPRSGDLSVYWYQQSLDQGLQFLIQYYNGEERAKGNILERFSAQQFPDLHSELNLSSLELGDSALYFCASSSLAGDPYEQYFGPGTRLTVT.

The CDR3 DNA follows: TGCGCCAGCAGCTTGGGGGCAGGGGGCGCTTTCGGTGAAGCTTTCTTT. Protein sequence: CASSLGAGGAFGEAFF. The chain couples TRBV5-1 to TRBJ1-1, with TRBD1 matching over 8 bases. V lost 0 bases, J lost 7 bases, and 11 bases stayed unmatched. The CDR3 is 16 residues long. Germline V gives CDR1 SGHRS, CDR2 YFSETQ.

This chain connects TRBV9 to TRBJ1-2; 7 nucleotides align to TRBD1. The CDR3 runs 15 residues. V shed 4 bases, J shed 4 bases, and the junction held 10 bases outside the gene matches. Germline CDR1 is SGDLS and CDR2 is YYNGEE. In nucleotides, the CDR3 is TGTGCCAGCAGCCCCCCGACAGGGCCGACCTATGGCTACACCTTC. Encoded protein: CASSPPTGPTYGYTF.

The chain couples TRBV7-6 to TRBJ2-3, with 11 bases matching TRBD2. The CDR3 contains 16 residues. Germline loops: CDR1 SGHVS, CDR2 FNYEAQ. Germline trimming cut 4 bases from V and 6 bases from J; bases unmatched to any gene: 9. CDR3 in DNA: TGTGCCAGCAGCTCCCGAACTAGCGGGAGTAGCGATACGCAGTATTTT. It specifies CASSSRTSGSSDTQYF.

The chain has TRBV3-1 (or the pseudogene TRBV3-2) and TRBJ2-1, with TRBD2 identical over 7 bases. Looked up from germline, CDR1 is LGHDT and CDR2 is YNNKEL (reference sequence). Trimming cost V 0 bases and J 9 bases; bases outside gene matches: 14. The length of the CDR3 is 17 residues. CDR3 coding DNA: TGTGCCAGCAGCCAAGAGACCCCGCGGGAGAGGTGGGGTGAGCAGTTCTTC. Translating it yields CASSQETPRERWGEQFF.

The chain recombines TRBV5-1 with TRBJ1-4; 7 nucleotides line up with TRBD1. The germline V gene encodes CDR1 SGHRS and CDR2 YFSETQ. Unmatched junction bases numbered 5, after V lost 4 bases and J lost 5 bases. CDR3 length equals 14 residues. The CDR3 bases are TGCGCCAGCAGCATAGGACAGGCGAATGAAAAACTGTTTTTT. Its translation is CASSIGQANEKLFF.

The chain joins TRBV14 to TRBJ2-7, with 7 bases aligning to TRBD1. The CDR3 runs to 14 residues. The germline V gene has CDR1 SGHDN and CDR2 FVKESK. With V trimmed by 4 bases and J by 2 bases, 5 bases remained unmatched. The DNA for the CDR3 is TGTGCCAGCAGCCGAAACACAGGGGCCTACGAGCAGTACTTC. Residues: CASSRNTGAYEQYF.

The rearrangement joins TRBV5-1 to TRBJ1-2; perhaps TRBD1 as D (5 bases). Germline values: CDR1 SGHRS, CDR2 YFSETQ. The CDR3 consists of 13 residues. V was cut by 0 bases and J by 7 bases, with 10 bases left in between. CDR3 DNA sequence: TGCGCCAGCAGCTTGGCAGGGATGAGTGGCTACACCTTC. Encoded protein: CASSLAGMSGYTF. Filled out from reference TRBV5-1 and TRBJ1-2, the complete variable domain reads KAGVTQTPRYLIKTRGQQVTLSCSPISGHRSVSWYQQTPGQGLQFLFEYFSETQRNKGNFPGRFSGRQFSNSRSEMNVSTLELGDSALYLCASSLAGMSGYTFGSGTRLTVV.

The chain combines TRBV5-1 with TRBJ2-3; the D is unclear. The V end was cut by 0 bases, the J end by 1 base, with 6 bases between. Germline V CDR1 and CDR2: SGHRS, YFSETQ. This CDR3 has 14 amino acids. The CDR3 nucleotides read TGCGCCAGCAGCTTGGCTCCGGGCACAGATACGCAGTATTTT. Protein: CASSLAPGTDTQYF.

This chain links TRBV2 with TRBJ2-7; 10 nucleotides match TRBD2. V dropped 6 bases and J dropped 0; count of bases not matched to a gene: 5. The V gene's germline CDR1 is SNHLY and CDR2 FYNNEI. The CDR3 length is 15 residues. The CDR3 is CASRGLAQSSYEQYF. CDR3 sequence (DNA): TGTGCCAGCAGGGGACTAGCGCAGAGCTCCTACGAGCAGTACTTC.